Presented here are 19 T cell receptor beta chains from one specimen sequenced in a study of blood T cells in healthy people across ages. Together with a sample-barcoded 5' primer, a J-beta primer mix was included in a second PCR lasting about 6 to 11 cycles. TCRdb redid the calling of the 5' RACE reads with MiXCR, one entry per CDR3 protein. The table records 1.5 million to 2 million distinct CDR3 sequences, approximately 28% of them present only once. Sequencing was performed on blood. These TCRs come from a woman in her twenties or thirties in good health.

This clonotype occurred once. One end of the junction fails to match germline, which may point to a read error. The chain is built from TRBV6-1 and TRBJ2-7; D remains ambiguous. The CDR3 consists of 15 residues. Germline CDR1 reads MNHNS; CDR2 reads SASEGT. CDR3 sequence: CASSEDGLSSYGQYF. The CDR3 DNA reads as TGTGCCAGCAGTGAAGACGGCTTAAGCTCCTACGGGCAGTACTTC.

In the case of this clonotype: At one end the junction does not follow the germline gene, possibly because of a read error. The V and J genes are TRBV19 and TRBJ1-4; D not resolved. CDR1 and CDR2 (germline): LNHDA, SQIVND (reference sequence). This CDR3 is 15 amino acids long. CDR3 nucleotides: TGTGCCAGCAGTATTCTCGGCAGAGGCGGTGAAAAACTGTTTTTT. It codes for CASSILGRGGEKLFF.

The sample holds one count of this clonotype. The chain has TRBV3-1 and TRBJ2-3; 13 bases are shared with TRBD2. Germline CDR1 and CDR2: LGHDT and YNNKEL (reference sequence). V trimming: 4 bases; J trimming: 4 bases; junction bases outside the gene matches: 8. This CDR3 contains 17 residues. CDR3 in DNA: TGTGCCAGCAGCCGTAAACTAGCGGGAGGGCCAGCAGATACGCAGTATTTT. Encoded protein: CASSRKLAGGPADTQYF.

This clonotype was observed many times. J is TRBJ2-7 and V is TRBV20-1, with D possibly TRBD2 on 6 matching bases. The V gene lost 2 bases and the J gene lost 5 bases, with 19 bases spanning the gap. The CDR3 contains 15 residues. The germline gives CDR1 DFQATT, CDR2 SNEGSKA (reference sequence). CDR3 sequence (DNA): TGCAGTGCTAGACCTAGAACGGGACTCCAAAACGAGCAGTACTTC. Protein sequence: CSARPRTGLQNEQYF.

This clonotype turned up a few times. The rearrangement joins TRBV28 to TRBJ1-6, with no clear D. The CDR3 consists of 12 residues. Per germline, CDR1 MDHEN and CDR2 SYDVKM. The ends were cut back, 5 bases at V and 12 bases at J, with 11 bases in the middle. CDR3 coding DNA: TGTGCCAGCAGTCTACAGCGACAACCCCTCCACTTT. This sequence encodes CASSLQRQPLHF.

This clonotype appeared a few times. This chain uses TRBV5-1 with TRBJ2-5, with a possible D match to TRBD1 (6 bases). V lost 4 bases and J lost 4, with 14 bases in between. This CDR3 region has 14 residues. Germline assignment: CDR1 SGHRS and CDR2 YFSETQ. CDR3 in amino acids: CASSNSGERETQYF. DNA of the CDR3: TGCGCCAGCAGCAATTCAGGGGAGCGAGAGACCCAGTACTTC.

This rearrangement joins TRBV30 to TRBJ2-1; TRBD2 matches 8 bases. Germline CDR1 and CDR2: GTSNPN and SVGIG (reference sequence). The CDR3 is 12 amino acids. The CDR3 protein is CVGGASYNEQFF. The CDR3 nucleotides are TGTGTCGGGGGGGCGAGCTACAATGAGCAGTTCTTC.

This clonotype was seen more than once but under ten times. The chain employs TRBV5-1 and TRBJ1-5; D perhaps matches TRBD1 (6 bases). The V end was cut by 3 bases, the J end by 7 bases, with 14 bases between. Germline CDR1 SGHRS, CDR2 YFSETQ. The CDR3 is 14 residues long. The CDR3 DNA sequence: TGCGCCAGCAGCTCGGGGACATCGGGGCAGCCCCAGCATTTT. Protein sequence: CASSSGTSGQPQHF.

This chain connects TRBV6-5 to TRBJ2-6, with D tentatively TRBD1 (6 bases). Germline-derived CDR1 and CDR2 are MNHEY and SVGAGI. This CDR3 region has 15 residues. V lost 6 bases, J lost 4 bases, and 13 bases lay in between. The DNA of the CDR3 is TGTGCCAGCAGCCAACAGGGTGTGGGGGCCAACGTCCTGACTTTC. Amino acid sequence: CASSQQGVGANVLTF.

This clonotype was detected a few times. V is TRBV27 and J is TRBJ1-2; D is ambiguous. Germline loops: CDR1 MNHEY, CDR2 SMNVEV (reference sequence). V was clipped by 4 bases and J by 11 bases, with 14 bases between them. The CDR3 spans 12 residues. The CDR3, as DNA: TGTGCCAGCAGTTCCGGACGCGGCGGGTACACCTTC. Translation gives CASSSGRGGYTF.

This clonotype was seen a handful of times. The V gene is TRBV7-2, the J gene TRBJ1-2; 7 nucleotides line up with TRBD1. CDR3 length equals 15 residues. Trimming cost V 2 bases and J 4 bases; bases outside gene matches: 7. Germline V gene lookup returns CDR1 SGHTA and CDR2 FQGNSA. CDR3 DNA sequence: TGTGCCAGCAGCTTACAGACAGGGAACGCCTATGGCTACACCTTC. It translates to CASSLQTGNAYGYTF.

The V call is TRBV30, the J call TRBJ2-1; D perhaps matches TRBD2 (6 bases). CDR1 GTSNPN and CDR2 SVGIG come from the germline V gene (reference sequence). This CDR3 contains 14 residues. V dropped 4 bases and J dropped 2 bases, with 12 bases sitting between them. The CDR3 protein is CAWNSGGAYNEQFF. Written as DNA, the CDR3 is TGTGCCTGGAATAGCGGAGGGGCCTACAATGAGCAGTTCTTC. The whole variable domain, filled in from reference TRBV30 and TRBJ2-1, reads SQTIHQWPATLVQPVGSPLSLECTVEGTSNPNLYWYRQAAGRGLQLLFYSVGIGQISSEVPQNLSASRPQDRQFILSSKKLLLSDSGFYLCAWNSGGAYNEQFFGPGTRLTVL.

This clonotype was seen only a few times. This chain links TRBV3-1 with TRBJ1-1; D is undetermined. This CDR3 region has 16 residues. From germline, CDR1 is LGHDT and CDR2 YNNKEL (reference sequence). Trimming removed 4 bases at V and 3 bases at J, with 18 bases between. Here the CDR3 DNA reads TGTGCCAGCAGCCCTACAGACCCATTCCCGGACACTGAAGCTTTCTTT. Amino acids: CASSPTDPFPDTEAFF.

Remarks on this clonotype: A read error may explain this, as a much larger clone is one base away. The chain joins TRBV20-1 to TRBJ2-1, with D possibly TRBD2 on 6 matching bases. V lost 4 bases and J 9 bases, leaving 16 bases between the germline ends. CDR3 length: 13 residues. The germline CDR1 and CDR2 sequences are DFQATT and SNEGSKA (reference sequence). CDR3 in DNA: TGCAGTGCTACAGGGTCCGGGGGAATTGAGCAGTTCTTC. Amino acid sequence: CSATGSGGIEQFF.

This chain links TRBV7-9 with TRBJ1-2; 9 bases map to TRBD1. J gave up 6 bases and V 5 bases, and 7 bases lay outside the gene matches. Germline V gene lookup returns CDR1 SEHNR and CDR2 FQNEAQ (reference sequence). CDR3 length: 14 residues. CDR3 sequence reads: CASSQVGTGHGYTF. The CDR3 DNA reads TGTGCCAGCAGCCAAGTAGGGACAGGGCATGGCTACACCTTC. Drawing the rest from reference TRBV7-9 and TRBJ1-2, the complete variable domain is DTGVSQNPRHKITKRGQNVTFRCDPISEHNRLYWYRQTLGQGPEFLTYFQNEAQLEKSRLLSDRFSAERPKGSFSTLEIQRTEQGDSAMYLCASSQVGTGHGYTFGSGTRLTVV.

With regard to this clonotype: Relative to the germline gene, one junction end is altered; a read error may explain this. The rearrangement uses TRBV5-1 and TRBJ2-3, with a possible D match to TRBD2 (6 bases). The CDR3 consists of 19 residues. The germline gives CDR1 SGHRS, CDR2 YFSETQ. DNA of the CDR3: TGCGACAGCAGCGGGCCCGACGGAATTAGCGGCCTTGGCACAGATACGCAGTATTTT. Encoded protein: CDSSGPDGISGLGTDTQYF.

Comments on this clonotype: A much larger clone differs from this one at a single base, so this may be a read error. The gene calls are TRBV7-2 and TRBJ1-2; 9 bases align to TRBD1. The J segment lost 7 bases and the V segment lost 1 base, leaving 7 bases of the junction unmatched. The germline V gene has CDR1 SGHTA and CDR2 FQGNSA. This CDR3 has 15 amino acids. The CDR3 region has the DNA TGTGCCAGCAGCTTAGGAACCGGGACAGGGTCTGGCTACACCTTC. It specifies CASSLGTGTGSGYTF.

This clonotype was detected ten times or more. The chain combines TRBV20-1 with TRBJ2-1, with D unclear. This CDR3 contains 14 residues. The V end lost 3 bases, the J end lost 4 bases, and 13 bases lay between the germline ends. Germline V gene data show CDR1 as DFQATT and CDR2 as SNEGSKA (reference sequence). This CDR3 reads CSARFVGLYNEQFF. In nucleotides, the CDR3 is TGCAGTGCTAGGTTTGTCGGTCTATACAATGAGCAGTTCTTC.

This clonotype was detected only a few times. The rearrangement links TRBV20-1 to TRBJ2-1; 9 bases fit TRBD2. The CDR3 sequence is 19 residues long. V was clipped by 5 bases and J by 4 bases; unmatched bases: 21. Germline V gene data show CDR1 as DFQATT and CDR2 as SNEGSKA (reference sequence). The CDR3 is CSAPQSELVAGGPYNEQFF. The CDR3 nucleotides read TGCAGTGCTCCGCAGTCGGAGTTAGTGGCGGGGGGGCCATACAATGAGCAGTTCTTC.